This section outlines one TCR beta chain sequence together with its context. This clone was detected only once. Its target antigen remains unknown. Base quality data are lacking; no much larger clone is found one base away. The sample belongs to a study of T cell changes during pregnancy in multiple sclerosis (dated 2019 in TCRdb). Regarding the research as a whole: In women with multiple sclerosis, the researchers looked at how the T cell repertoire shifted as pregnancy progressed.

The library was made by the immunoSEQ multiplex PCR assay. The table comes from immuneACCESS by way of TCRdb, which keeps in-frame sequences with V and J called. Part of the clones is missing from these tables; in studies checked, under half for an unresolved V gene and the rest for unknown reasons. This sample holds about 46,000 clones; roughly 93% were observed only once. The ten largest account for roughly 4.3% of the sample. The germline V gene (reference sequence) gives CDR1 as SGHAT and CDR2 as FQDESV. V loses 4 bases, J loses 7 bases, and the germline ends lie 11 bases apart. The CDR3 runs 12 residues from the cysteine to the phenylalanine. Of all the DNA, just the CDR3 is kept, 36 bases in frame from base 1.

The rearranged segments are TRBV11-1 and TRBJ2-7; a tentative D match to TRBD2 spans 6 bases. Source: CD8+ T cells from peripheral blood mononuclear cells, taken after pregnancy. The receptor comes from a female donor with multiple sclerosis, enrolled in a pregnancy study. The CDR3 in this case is CASSSTSIEQYF. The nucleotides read TGTGCCAGCAGCTCGACTAGTATTGAGCAGTACTTC.